This T cell receptor beta chain is drawn from a study of breast tumors, draining lymph nodes, adjacent tissues. TCRdb re-derived calls from the multiplex PCR reads in MiXCR, one entry per CDR3 protein. The sample yields 160,000 or so distinct CDR3 sequences, more than 25% seen once. Overall study results and limits: Findings are consistent with lymph node origin and intratumoral expansion of most tumor T cells. Tumor TCR diversity was below lymph nodes but above nontumor tissue. Luminal-like breast cancer showed significantly greater tumor-nontumor repertoire similarity than basal-like breast cancer did.

In its sample, this clonotype was seen a few times. The antigen is unknown. The CDR3 totals 15 residues. Germline trimming cut 6 bases from V and 8 bases from J; bases unmatched to any gene: 15. CDR1 is SNHLY, CDR2 FYNNEI, per germline. Samples came from axillary lymph nodes draining the breast cancer. The receptor comes from a female donor with breast cancer. Some clones in this sample may be carry-over from other donors' samples. This rearrangement joins TRBV2 to TRBJ1-1; 7 nucleotides agree with TRBD1. The specimen was axillary lymph node tissue. The CDR3 sequence: CASRDINTGVGEAFF. As DNA, the CDR3 is TGTGCCAGCAGGGACATAAACACAGGGGTTGGAGAAGCTTTCTTT.